The 30 T cell receptor beta chains below were found in one sample sequenced in a study of neurological immune-mediated disorders. One entry per CDR3 protein results from TCRdb running MiXCR on the 5' RACE reads. Of tens of thousands of distinct CDR3 sequences listed, roughly 15% are singletons. Sequencing used PBMCs. The receptor set was obtained from a woman aged 45-59 years in good health.

This clonotype was seen at least ten times. This rearrangement joins TRBV5-1 to TRBJ1-4; possibly TRBD1 for D (5 bases). The CDR3 has 16 residues. CDR1 SGHRS and CDR2 YFSETQ come from the germline V gene. Trimming pared 6 bases from V and 6 bases from J, leaving 21 bases between. The CDR3 coding sequence is TGCGCCAGCACCCCGTTTAGCGGGGCCTCGGATGAAAAACTGTTTTTT. As protein: CASTPFSGASDEKLFF.

As to this clonotype: A read error may explain this, as a much larger clone is one base away. The V gene is TRBV30, the J gene TRBJ1-3; D is uncertain. The CDR3 length is 16 residues. Trimming removed 7 bases from V and 7 bases from J, with 26 bases in between. CDR1 and CDR2 from the germline V gene are GTSNPN and SVGIG (reference sequence). The CDR3 coding sequence is TGTGCCTCGAGCAAGGAAGGGCTCTTCCAAAGGAACACCATATATTTT. Its translation is CASSKEGLFQRNTIYF.

This clonotype was seen many times. The chain joins TRBV5-1 to TRBJ2-5; D is unresolved. Germline assignment: CDR1 SGHRS and CDR2 YFSETQ. Deletions cut 2 bases from V and 1 base from J, with 3 bases between. The CDR3 covers 12 residues. Here the CDR3 DNA reads TGCGCCAGCAGCTTTCTCCAAGAGACCCAGTACTTC. Translated: CASSFLQETQYF.

This clonotype came up many times. The V and J genes are TRBV6-6 and TRBJ2-5, with D possibly matching TRBD2 (6 bases). V lost 6 bases, J lost 5 bases, and 16 bases lay in between. The CDR3 consists of 14 residues. From germline, CDR1 is MNHNY and CDR2 SVGAGI (reference sequence). CDR3: CASSLTSLSETQYF. The CDR3 region has the DNA TGTGCCAGCAGCTTGACTAGTTTATCGGAGACCCAGTACTTC.

This clonotype came up many times. The chain is built from TRBV5-6 and TRBJ2-3; 8 bases align to TRBD2. Unmatched junction bases numbered 16, after V lost 4 bases and J lost 6 bases. The CDR3 extends over 17 amino acids. The germline V gene encodes CDR1 SGHDT and CDR2 YYEEEE. The CDR3 spells CASSQTGRGRSSDTQYF. CDR3 coding DNA: TGTGCCAGCAGCCAAACCGGGAGGGGTCGGTCCTCGGATACGCAGTATTTT.

Many counts were recorded for this clonotype. The genes are TRBV28 and TRBJ1-2; weak D call: TRBD1 (6 bases). The V end was cut by 6 bases, the J end by 7 bases, with 27 bases between. The CDR3 length is 17 residues. Germline CDR1 and CDR2: MDHEN and SYDVKM. CDR3: CASRSTLSGGFFLGYTF. Written as DNA, the CDR3 is TGTGCCAGCAGATCCACCCTAAGTGGGGGCTTTTTCCTTGGCTACACCTTC.

CDR3 amino acids: CASSLFSPTQETQYF. CDR3 bases: TGCGCCAGCAGCTTGTTTAGCCCGACCCAAGAGACCCAGTACTTC. The chain couples TRBV5-1 to TRBJ2-5; no clear D gene. Between the trimmed V and J ends, which lost 1 base and 1 base, there was a span of 11 bases. This CDR3 has 15 amino acids. CDR1 is SGHRS and CDR2 is YFSETQ in the germline V gene.

Concerning this clonotype itself: A much larger clone differs by one base, so this may be a read error. This chain links TRBV10-3 with TRBJ2-3, with D uncertain. From germline, CDR1 is ENHRY and CDR2 SYGVKD. The CDR3 is 13 amino acids. The V and J ends lost 3 bases and 0 bases respectively, with 4 bases between them. The CDR3 DNA follows: TGTGCCATCAGTGACACTAGCACAGATACGCAGTATTTT. Translated, it gives CAISDTSTDTQYF.

The sample holds many counts of this clonotype. V is TRBV5-1 and J is TRBJ2-7; 7 positions agree with TRBD1. The CDR3 runs 16 residues. V lost 3 bases to trimming and J lost 6 bases; unmatched junction nucleotides: 15. Germline CDR1 is SGHRS and CDR2 is YFSETQ. CDR3 loop: CASSSLPAGQDGEQYF. CDR3 coding DNA: TGCGCCAGCAGCTCTCTGCCCGCTGGACAGGACGGCGAGCAGTACTTC.

This clonotype was observed a few times. The gene calls are TRBV11-2 and TRBJ1-1; TRBD1 might be the D (5 bases). The ends were cut back, 3 bases at V and 4 bases at J, with 15 bases in the middle. From germline, CDR1 is SGHAT and CDR2 FQNNGV. CDR3 length: 15 residues. The CDR3 protein is CASSFTGGGVTEAFF. As DNA, the CDR3 is TGTGCCAGCAGCTTCACGGGCGGAGGGGTCACTGAAGCTTTCTTT.

This clonotype was seen at least ten times. The CDR3 region has the DNA TGTGCCAGCAGCTCCCCAACTAGGGACCCCTACGAGCAGTACTTC. This encodes CASSSPTRDPYEQYF. This rearrangement joins TRBV11-2 to TRBJ2-7, with D possibly being TRBD1 or TRBD2 (5 bases each). Germline V gene lookup returns CDR1 SGHAT and CDR2 FQNNGV. V lost 4 bases and J 2 bases, leaving 15 bases between the germline ends. This CDR3 has 15 residues. The whole variable domain, remainder taken from reference TRBV11-2 and TRBJ2-7, is EAGVAQSPRYKIIEKRQSVAFWCNPISGHATLYWYQQILGQGPKLLIQFQNNGVVDDSQLPKDRFSAERLKGVDSTLKIQPAKLEDSAVYLCASSSPTRDPYEQYFGPGTRLTVT.

This clonotype was found many times. The chain has TRBV29-1 and TRBJ1-2; 7 positions match TRBD1. Germline trimming cut 7 bases from V and 6 bases from J; bases unmatched to any gene: 5. The germline CDR1 and CDR2 sequences are SQVTM and ANQGSEA. CDR3 length: 11 amino acids. The CDR3 here is CSGGQVHGYTF. In nucleotides, the CDR3 is TGCAGCGGCGGACAGGTGCATGGCTACACCTTC.

This clonotype was seen repeatedly, ten times or more. The V call is TRBV29-1, the J call TRBJ2-1, with 7 bases lining up with TRBD1. V gave up 3 bases and J gave up 4 bases; unmatched junction bases: 6. The CDR3 is 14 residues long. CDR1 and CDR2 from the germline V gene are SQVTM and ANQGSEA. The CDR3 bases are TGCAGCGTTGAGAGTCGGGGACAGTACAATGAGCAGTTCTTC. Its translation is CSVESRGQYNEQFF.

Remarks on this clonotype: This may be a read error: a much more frequent sequence differs by one nucleotide. The V gene is TRBV5-5, the J gene TRBJ1-1, with 8 bases aligning to TRBD1. Germline V lookup: CDR1 SGHKS, CDR2 YYEKEE (reference sequence). Trimming at V came to 4 bases and at J to 1 base, leaving 9 bases not matched to a gene. The CDR3 sequence is 16 residues long. The CDR3 region has the DNA TGTGCCAGCAGCCATTCCGGGACAGGCAGGAACACTGAAGCTTTCTTT. Protein product: CASSHSGTGRNTEAFF.

Many counts were recorded for this clonotype. V gene TRBV5-1 combines with J gene TRBJ2-1, with 8 nucleotides matching TRBD1. Germline lookup yields CDR1 SGHRS and CDR2 YFSETQ. With 4 bases clipped from V and 10 bases from J, the junction kept 13 bases outside the gene matches. The CDR3 extends over 15 amino acids. The CDR3 nucleotides are TGCGCCAGCAGCGGGCTACAGGGGGTCCCGGGGGAGCAGTTCTTC. Translated: CASSGLQGVPGEQFF.

This clonotype occurred a few times. This sequence joins TRBV7-2 and TRBJ1-5, with TRBD1 matching 7 bases. This CDR3 is 13 amino acids long. Germline V lookup: CDR1 SGHTA, CDR2 FQGNSA. The junction had 3 bases not matched to a gene; V was cut back by 6 bases and J by 4 bases. Written as DNA, the CDR3 is TGTGCCAGCAGTACACAGGGGAATCAGCCCCAGCATTTT. It is translated as CASSTQGNQPQHF.

This clonotype appeared many times. The gene calls are TRBV29-1 and TRBJ2-7; D is perhaps TRBD1 (6 bases). The CDR3 length is 15 residues. Per the germline V gene, CDR1 is SQVTM and CDR2 is ANQGSEA. Trimming stripped 1 base from V and 6 bases from J, with 19 bases between. Written as DNA, the CDR3 is TGCAGCGTTGAAGGGGGGACAATTACAGAGGGCGAGCAGTACTTC. The encoded protein is CSVEGGTITEGEQYF.

Of note for this clonotype: A much more abundant neighbour one base away suggests this may be a read error. The rearrangement uses TRBV7-3 and TRBJ2-3, with a tentative D call TRBD2 (6 bases). The CDR3 has 15 residues. Trimming pared 6 bases from V and 5 bases from J, leaving 18 bases between. Per the germline V gene, CDR1 is SGHTA and CDR2 is FQGTGA. The CDR3 bases are TGTGCCAGCAGTCAAAACGGACAAGCGGGAGATACGCAGTATTTT. Protein product: CASSQNGQAGDTQYF.

This clonotype appeared many times. This rearrangement joins TRBV11-3 to TRBJ2-2; either TRBD1 or TRBD2 may supply D (5 bases each). In germline, CDR1 is SGHNT, CDR2 YENEEA. The CDR3 is 16 amino acids. V lost 4 bases and J lost 3, with 15 bases in between. The CDR3 loop reads CASSYPSGADTGELFF. The CDR3 DNA reads as TGTGCCAGCAGCTATCCGTCCGGGGCGGACACCGGGGAGCTGTTTTTT.

This clonotype was seen at least ten times. The V call is TRBV12-3 or TRBV12-4, the J call TRBJ2-1, with 8 bases lining up with TRBD2. This CDR3 spans 14 amino acids. J was trimmed by 8 bases and V by 2 bases; bases with no gene match: 5. CDR3 amino acids: CASSLPGGWDEQFF. The CDR3 DNA reads TGTGCCAGCAGTTTACCGGGGGGGTGGGATGAGCAGTTCTTC.

The genes are TRBV11-2 and TRBJ1-2; perhaps TRBD1 as D (5 bases). Germline loops: CDR1 SGHAT, CDR2 FQNNGV. V dropped 4 bases and J dropped 7 bases, with 22 bases sitting between them. This CDR3 region has 16 residues. The CDR3 DNA follows: TGTGCCAGCAGCTCCAACCGGTGGGGAGGGGTCTTTGGCTACACCTTC. This translates into CASSSNRWGGVFGYTF.

Many counts were recorded for this clonotype. V and J are TRBV5-6 and TRBJ2-3; the match to TRBD2 covers 10 bases. Looked up from germline, CDR1 is SGHDT and CDR2 is YYEEEE. CDR3 length: 17 residues. Trimming removed 0 bases from V and 1 base from J; junction bases left unmatched: 5. The CDR3 here is CASSLGIAGGRTDTQYF. Written as DNA, the CDR3 is TGTGCCAGCAGCTTGGGTATAGCGGGGGGCCGCACAGATACGCAGTATTTT. Using reference TRBV5-6 and TRBJ2-3 for the parts outside the CDR3, the full variable domain is DAGVTQSPTHLIKTRGQQVTLRCSPKSGHDTVSWYQQALGQGPQFIFQYYEEEERQRGNFPDRFSGHQFPNYSSELNVNALLLGDSALYLCASSLGIAGGRTDTQYFGPGTRLTVL.

This clonotype was detected ten times or more. The rearrangement joins TRBV5-1 to TRBJ2-1, with D hard to call. CDR3 length: 15 residues. V lost 0 bases, J lost 6 bases, and 13 bases lay in between. Germline V lookup: CDR1 SGHRS, CDR2 YFSETQ. The CDR3 here is CASSLGTYSINEQFF. CDR3 in DNA: TGCGCCAGCAGCTTGGGGACGTACAGTATCAATGAGCAGTTCTTC.

This clonotype was seen repeatedly, ten times or more. The rearrangement uses TRBV28 and TRBJ1-5; 7 bases align to TRBD1. The J segment lost 4 bases and the V segment lost 7 bases, leaving 4 bases of the junction unmatched. CDR1 is MDHEN and CDR2 is SYDVKM in the germline V gene. The CDR3 sequence is 13 residues long. The CDR3 bases are TGTGCCAGCACCGCGACAGGGAATCAGCCCCAGCATTTT. It yields the protein CASTATGNQPQHF.

The table lists this clonotype with many counts. V gene TRBV7-2 combines with J gene TRBJ2-1; D is possibly TRBD2 (5 bases). This CDR3 spans 12 amino acids. V lost 3 bases, J lost 10 bases, and 10 bases lay in between. Germline CDR1 is SGHTA and CDR2 is FQGNSA. CDR3 region: CASSFRLTEQFF. As DNA, the CDR3 is TGTGCCAGCAGCTTTCGACTAACCGAGCAGTTCTTC.

The genes are TRBV24-1 and TRBJ2-5; D unresolved. The germline CDR1 and CDR2 sequences are KGHDR and SFDVKD. V gave up 7 bases and J gave up 4 bases, with 18 bases separating them. The length of the CDR3 is 15 residues. The DNA for the CDR3 is TGTGCCACCAGCTCGGATCAGTCTATGGGAGAGACCCAGTACTTC. Its protein is CATSSDQSMGETQYF.

Sample share makes this clonotype medium-sized. V usage is TRBV5-5 and J usage is TRBJ2-1, with D possibly matching TRBD1 (6 bases). Germline V gives CDR1 SGHKS, CDR2 YYEKEE (reference sequence). V lost 0 bases to trimming and J lost 0 bases, with 7 bases between them. The CDR3 length is 15 residues. In DNA form, the CDR3 reads TGTGCCAGCAGCTTGGGGACAGTCTCCTACAATGAGCAGTTCTTC. As protein: CASSLGTVSYNEQFF.

This clonotype showed up many times. The chain is built from TRBV29-1 and TRBJ2-5, with 8 bases aligning to TRBD1. This CDR3 is 16 amino acids long. Trimming cost V 0 bases and J 5 bases; bases outside gene matches: 11. The V gene's germline CDR1 is SQVTM and CDR2 ANQGSEA. CDR3 nucleotides: TGCAGCGTTGAAGATCCTCAGGGGGCAGGCAGGGAGACCCAGTACTTC. Its protein product is CSVEDPQGAGRETQYF.

The rearrangement links TRBV2 to TRBJ1-1, with no clear D. Germline CDR1 and CDR2: SNHLY and FYNNEI. The CDR3 loop spans 11 amino acids. With 4 bases removed from V and 7 bases from J, the gap between germline ends came to 7 bases. The CDR3 is CASSGWSEAFF. The CDR3 DNA sequence: TGTGCCAGCAGTGGGTGGAGTGAAGCTTTCTTT. The full variable domain, its missing parts supplied by reference TRBV2 and TRBJ1-1, is EPEVTQTPSHQVTQMGQEVILRCVPISNHLYFYWYRQILGQKVEFLVSFYNNEISEKSEIFDDQFSVERPDGSNFTLKIRSTKLEDSAMYFCASSGWSEAFFGQGTRLTVV.

The sample holds many counts of this clonotype. This chain joins TRBV28 and TRBJ2-7; 9 bases map to TRBD1. The CDR3 totals 15 residues. From germline, CDR1 is MDHEN and CDR2 SYDVKM. V was pared by 5 bases and J by 5 bases, with 10 bases of the junction left unmatched. CDR3: CASSGRDRAIDEQYF. CDR3 DNA sequence: TGTGCCAGCAGTGGAAGGGACAGGGCGATTGACGAGCAGTACTTC. Full variable domain (remainder filled in from reference TRBV28 and TRBJ2-7): DVKVTQSSRYLVKRTGEKVFLECVQDMDHENMFWYRQDPGLGLRLIYFSYDVKMKEKGDIPEGYSVSREKKERFSLILESASTNQTSMYLCASSGRDRAIDEQYFGPGTRLTVT.